The present T cell receptor (beta chain) was sequenced within a study of human T cells and chemical hapten exposure. Study-wide points: Donors had alopecia, so their immune response may differ from healthy people's.

This CDR3 is built from 18 residues. V lost 3 bases and J lost 4; bases outside the gene matches: 20. CDR1 and CDR2 (germline): DFQATT, SNEGSKA (reference sequence). TCRdb re-called the RACE reads with MiXCR, one entry per CDR3 protein. The data hold 190,000 or so distinct CDR3 sequences, with about 22% observed a single time. Notes on this clonotype: Its antigen is not identified.

As to time point: patch test 3, about 24 weeks after DPC sensitization. Documented treatment: therapeutic diphenylcyclopropenone sensitization with weekly scalp DPC. Every patch test was put on after a blood sample was taken. RNA extraction used unfractionated whole blood as the source of total RNA. Sequenced here: whole blood, sampled in connection with sensitization to the hapten diphenylcyclopropenone (DPC). V gene TRBV20-1 combines with J gene TRBJ1-2; 7 bases align to TRBD1. This sequence was found in a woman aged 40 to 50 with alopecia areata. Some clones in this sample may be carry-over from other donors' samples. CDR3 amino acids: CSARVEGARRNIGYGYTF. The DNA for the CDR3 is TGCAGTGCTAGGGTCGAGGGGGCGCGAAGAAATATAGGCTATGGCTACACCTTC.